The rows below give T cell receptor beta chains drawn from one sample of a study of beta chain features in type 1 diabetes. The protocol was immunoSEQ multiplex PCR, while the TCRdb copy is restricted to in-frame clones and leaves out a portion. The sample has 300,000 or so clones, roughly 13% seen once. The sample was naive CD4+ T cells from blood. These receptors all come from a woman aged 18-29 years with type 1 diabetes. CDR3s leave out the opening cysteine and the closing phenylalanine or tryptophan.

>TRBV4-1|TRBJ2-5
ASSQDHVFGTPERPPY
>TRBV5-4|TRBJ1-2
ASTRMGFYGYT
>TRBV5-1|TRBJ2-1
ASSPGGTSGKNEQF
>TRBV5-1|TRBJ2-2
ASSPRTSNWNTGELF
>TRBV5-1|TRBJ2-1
ASNSPRTGGNEQF
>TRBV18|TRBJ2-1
ASSPTSEGTEQF
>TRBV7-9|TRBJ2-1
ASSFGTGFYNEQF
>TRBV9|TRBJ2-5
ASSVENSRGTQY
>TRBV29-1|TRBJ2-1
SVVPGAGARGASSYNEQF
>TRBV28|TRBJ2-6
ASSPDTARAGANVLT
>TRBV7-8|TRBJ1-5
ASSSSGTGNQPQH
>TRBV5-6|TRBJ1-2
ASSLALGQGTYGYT
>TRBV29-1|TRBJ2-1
SVSPRLASRGEQF
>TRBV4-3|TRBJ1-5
ASSQKKTGYQPQH
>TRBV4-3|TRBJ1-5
ASSQEGGRGTQPQH
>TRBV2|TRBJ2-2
ASSGQGSNTGELF
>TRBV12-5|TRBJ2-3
ASGYISGRAADTQY
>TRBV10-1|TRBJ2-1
ASSGSGRGYEQF
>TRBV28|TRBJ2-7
ASSLPPWGVREQY
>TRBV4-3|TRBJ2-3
ASSISPGPITDTQY
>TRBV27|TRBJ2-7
ASSLWPRDRAYEQY
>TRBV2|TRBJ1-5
ASSEQGVGNQPQH
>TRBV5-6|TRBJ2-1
ASSLGYGEWHNEQF
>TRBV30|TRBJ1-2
AWNADRDGYT
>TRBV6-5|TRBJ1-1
ASSYYRSAEAF
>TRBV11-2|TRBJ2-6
ASSLGPAGANVLT
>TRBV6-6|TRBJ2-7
ASSRDSAYEQY
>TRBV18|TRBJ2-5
ASSPSGLAGETQY
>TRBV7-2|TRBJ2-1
ASSLVSGQGRNEQF
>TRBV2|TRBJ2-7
ASSASAVRMMQY
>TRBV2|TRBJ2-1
ASSPTGTSGYNEQF
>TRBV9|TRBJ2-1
ASSVGTGGAYNEQF
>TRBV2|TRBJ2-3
ASSLRDGTTDTQY
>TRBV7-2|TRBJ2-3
ASSPQGSTDTQY
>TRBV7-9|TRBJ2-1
ASSLQGGQF
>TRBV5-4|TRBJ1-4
ASSPTDRGHEKLF
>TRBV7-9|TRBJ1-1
ASSLVIAPEAF
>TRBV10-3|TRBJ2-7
AIRDTSGGAGEQY
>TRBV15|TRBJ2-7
ATSRVHVPGAGTYEQY
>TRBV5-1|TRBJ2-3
ASSSGTLVSTDTQY
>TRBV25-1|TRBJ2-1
ASSESDSYNEQF
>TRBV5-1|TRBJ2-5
ASSIGQGLETQY
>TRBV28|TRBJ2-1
ASSLLGTSGSYEQF
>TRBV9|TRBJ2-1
ASSSIEGIYNEQF
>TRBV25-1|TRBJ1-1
ASRAGWNTEAF
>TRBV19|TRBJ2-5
ASRGTADRLTQY
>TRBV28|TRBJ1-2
ASSPRRLYGYT
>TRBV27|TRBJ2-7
ASSLYSPPYEQY
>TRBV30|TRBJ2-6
AWLPGQGLSGANVLT
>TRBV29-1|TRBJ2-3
SVGASGGTDTQY
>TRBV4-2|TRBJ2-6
ASSQEVSGSTGANVLT
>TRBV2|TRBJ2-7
ASRGQGYEQY
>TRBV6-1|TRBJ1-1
ASSEEEAGEEF
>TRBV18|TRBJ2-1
ASSPPQALYNEQF
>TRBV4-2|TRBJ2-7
ASSQSPYEQY
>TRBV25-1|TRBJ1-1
ASSGMGQGAEAF
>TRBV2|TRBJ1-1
ASSEWALITEAF
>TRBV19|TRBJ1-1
ASSANRIEAF
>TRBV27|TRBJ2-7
ASTNPGTTMY
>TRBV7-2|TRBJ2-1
ASSPRASGRKNEQF